This T cell receptor beta chain originates from a study of vaccination and CD4 T cells after COVID-19. Across the study: Post-vaccine sampling followed dose two by a median roughly 65 days (range 14 to 241). Spike peptides, overlapping and drawn from SARS-CoV-2, HCoV-NL63, HCoV-OC43 and HCoV-229E, were used to stimulate cells. Findings of the study overall: Spike mono-reactivity was shown by 304 of 307 vaccine-specific clones in convalescent patients.

The germline CDR1 and CDR2 sequences are MNHEY and SVGEGT. V gave up 4 bases and J gave up 4 bases, with 17 bases separating them. The CDR3 runs 15 residues. Sequencing of cultured CD4+ T cell DNA used the Oncomine TCR Beta short-read assay. TCRdb reanalysed the PCR reads using MiXCR and keeps one entry per CDR3 protein. The table shows about 20,000 distinct CDR3 sequences, with around 58% occurring only once. This clonotype was counted between two and nine times. What it binds is not known. The sample's treatment: roughly 10-day PBMC culture with coronavirus spike peptide pools or control peptides (ViraFEST assay). A few million PBMCs per well were cultured with about 10 IU/ml IL-2 and roughly 10 ug/ml peptide pools.

The sample taken for sequencing was CD4+ T cells from blood, cultured in vitro. The TCR sequence derives from a human donor who had recovered from COVID-19. The chain recombines TRBV6-2 or TRBV6-3 with TRBJ2-7; a possible D gene is TRBD2 (5 bases). This CDR3 is CASSSAREVGYEQYF. The CDR3 nucleotides are TGTGCCAGCAGTTCTGCTCGGGAAGTGGGGTACGAGCAGTACTTC.